The T cell receptor (beta chain) described here comes from a study of T-cell memory formation after mild COVID-19. Study as a whole: TCR clusters were mostly confined to one donor each.

Libraries for TCRalpha and TCRbeta carried sample barcodes and unique molecular identifiers via 5'RACE. MiXCR was run by TCRdb on the 5' RACE reads, yielding one entry per CDR3 protein. The top ten hold 2.5% to 3.5% of the sample, which has under 200,000 distinct CDR3 sequences, approximately 12% seen once. Study observations and caveats: Clones contracting day 15 to 85 were balanced CD4/CD8; later expanders leaned CD4+. Pre-infection memory contained some responding clones, which suggested that cross-reactive memory had joined.

As regards this clonotype: Its antigen is currently unknown.

Trimming removed 4 bases at V and 5 bases at J, with 6 bases between. This CDR3 is built from 12 residues. Germline V gene sequence: CDR1 KGHSH, CDR2 LQKENI. The sample comprised PBMCs or a T cell subset sorted from them (not recorded which). The clonotype comes from a man aged 18-30 years who had mild COVID-19 (a few samples of this study predate the infection). Cell type and time point are not known. The chain has TRBV18 and TRBJ1-5, with a weak D call TRBD1 (6 bases). The CDR3 DNA is TGTGCCAGCTCACACAGGGATCAGCCCCAGCATTTT. This encodes CASSHRDQPQHF.